Sequencing of this T cell receptor (beta chain) was carried out in a study of T-cell memory formation after mild COVID-19. This clonotype has a count of ten or more. What it binds is unknown. Constant-segment primers and 5'RACE yielded cDNA libraries for TCR alpha and TCR beta, each carrying sample barcodes and UMIs. One entry per CDR3 protein, called by TCRdb with MiXCR from the 5' RACE reads. The sample holds about 110,000 distinct CDR3 sequences, approximately 14% seen once. CDR3 length: 15 amino acids. Trimming shortened V by 1 base and J by 4 bases, and 13 bases separated the two germline ends. CDR1 is LGHNA and CDR2 is YNFKEQ in the germline V gene. Whole-study findings and limits: CD4+ contracting clones were found mainly in CM and EM, and CD8+ ones in EMRA. Unconfirmed was the SARS-CoV-2 specificity of second-wave clones that peaked on day 37. A second wave expanding day 15 to 37 was CD4+-biased; contracting clones were balanced.

The V gene is TRBV4-2, the J gene TRBJ1-2; perhaps TRBD1 as D (5 bases). This sequence originates from a man aged 18 to 35 who had mild COVID-19 (a few samples of this study predate the infection). Cell type and time point are not known. Source material: PBMCs or a T cell subset sorted from them (not recorded which). The CDR3 loop is CASSQGEGSSYGYTF. In DNA, the CDR3 is TGTGCCAGCAGCCAAGGAGAGGGGTCATCCTATGGCTACACCTTC.